This record looks at one T cell receptor beta chain sequence and its context. The sample originates from a study of long-term antiretroviral therapy in people with HIV. In the study overall: Of all samples, the earliest predate the 2015 immediate-ART recommendation by about a decade.

Version v3.0 of the immunoSEQ assay was performed at survey level. The data were produced by immunoSEQ multiplex PCR, yet TCRdb's version contains in-frame clones alone and is incomplete. Found here are some 25,000 clones, around 85% of them singletons; the top ten hold around 15%. This CDR3 comprises 13 residues. Trimming stripped 1 base from V and 5 bases from J, with 9 bases between. Germline-derived CDR1 and CDR2 are SGHAT and FQNNGV. This chain uses TRBV11-2 with TRBJ2-7; possibly TRBD2 for D (6 bases). The sequencing used unsorted PBMCs, collected 1.2 years after starting antiretroviral therapy. The sequence was obtained from a man aged 50-59 years with HIV. The CDR3 DNA sequence: TGTGCCAGCAGCTTAGGGGGAGGAAACGAGCAGTACTTC. This codes for CASSLGGGNEQYF.